A single sample gave rise to the 11 T cell receptor beta chains below, sequenced in a study of blood T cell repertoires in COVID-19. Profiled with immunoSEQ multiplex PCR; TCRdb holds only in-frame clones, not every one. Counted here are roughly 150,000 clones, roughly 78% occurring once; the ten biggest clones make up 7.5% to 8.5%. The sample taken for sequencing was peripheral blood. The receptor set was obtained from a woman aged 55 to 70 with COVID-19, enrolled during active disease.

The rearrangement links TRBV6-1 to TRBJ1-5; D uncertain. There are 14 residues in the CDR3. Looked up from germline, CDR1 is MNHNS and CDR2 is SASEGT. The V gene lost 2 bases and the J gene lost 9 bases, with 14 bases spanning the gap. CDR3 sequence reads: CASSEIAVMWPQHF. CDR3 coding DNA: TGTGCCAGCAGTGAAATAGCCGTCATGTGGCCCCAGCATTTT.

V gene TRBV15 combines with J gene TRBJ1-5; 7 bases align to TRBD1. V dropped 0 bases and J dropped 3; count of bases not matched to a gene: 11. Germline values: CDR1 LNHNV, CDR2 YYDKDF (reference sequence). This CDR3 has 18 residues. The CDR3, as DNA: TGTGCCACCAGCAGAGATTGGGCTATCGGGACAGTCAATCAGCCCCAGCATTTT. Its protein is CATSRDWAIGTVNQPQHF.

The V gene is TRBV19, the J gene TRBJ2-2; TRBD2 matches at 13 bases. CDR3 length equals 18 residues. Trimming cost V 5 bases and J 0 bases; bases outside gene matches: 6. Germline V CDR1 and CDR2: LNHDA, SQIVND (reference sequence). The CDR3 here is CASSRGLAGATNTGELFF. The CDR3 nucleotides are TGTGCCAGTAGTCGAGGACTAGCGGGGGCCACGAACACCGGGGAGCTGTTTTTT.

J is TRBJ2-1 and V is TRBV20-1; 9 bases agree with TRBD2. The V gene end was trimmed by 3 bases and the J gene end by 6 bases; junction bases not matched to a gene: 9. In germline, CDR1 is DFQATT, CDR2 SNEGSKA (reference sequence). The CDR3 runs 15 residues. CDR3 sequence: CSASRPSGTSNEQFF. The CDR3 nucleotides read TGCAGTGCTAGTAGACCTAGCGGGACTTCCAATGAGCAGTTCTTC.

The rearrangement uses TRBV27 and TRBJ2-3; 8 positions match TRBD2. CDR3 size: 16 residues. The junction had 7 bases not matched to a gene; V was cut back by 0 bases and J by 5 bases. The germline V gene has CDR1 MNHEY and CDR2 SMNVEV (reference sequence). For the CDR3, the DNA is TGTGCCAGCAGTTTATCGGTAGCGGGATCTTTAGATACGCAGTATTTT. This sequence encodes CASSLSVAGSLDTQYF.

In the case of this clone: At one end the junction does not follow the germline gene, possibly because of a read error. This chain connects TRBV13 to TRBJ1-2, with 10 bases that match TRBD1. The CDR3 has 15 amino acids. Germline V gives CDR1 PRHDT, CDR2 FYEKMQ (reference sequence). The CDR3 region is CASSIGTGANYGYTF. The CDR3 nucleotides read TGTGCCAGCAGCATAGGGACAGGGGCTAACTATGGCTACACCTTC.

The chain carries TRBV19 and TRBJ2-3; the match to TRBD2 covers 12 bases. The CDR3 sequence is 17 residues long. Germline loops: CDR1 LNHDA, CDR2 SQIVND (reference sequence). V was pared by 4 bases and J by 2 bases, with 7 bases of the junction left unmatched. This CDR3 reads CASSTYGTSGFTDTQYF. The DNA for the CDR3 is TGTGCCAGTAGTACATATGGGACTAGCGGGTTCACAGATACGCAGTATTTT.

The genes are TRBV9 and TRBJ2-5; 7 positions match TRBD2. The V segment lost 3 bases and the J segment 4 bases; nucleotides outside the gene matches: 15. Germline CDR1 is SGDLS and CDR2 is YYNGEE. The CDR3 is 17 residues long. The CDR3 bases are TGTGCCAGCAGCGCGGTGGGGGGGTGGAGCCGGTCAGAGACCCAGTACTTC. This gives the protein CASSAVGGWSRSETQYF. The variable domain in full, completed from reference TRBV9 and TRBJ2-5, reads DSGVTQTPKHLITATGQRVTLRCSPRSGDLSVYWYQQSLDQGLQFLIQYYNGEERAKGNILERFSAQQFPDLHSELNLSSLELGDSALYFCASSAVGGWSRSETQYFGPGTRLLVL.

The chain joins TRBV28 to TRBJ1-1, with 9 bases lining up with TRBD1. Germline V gives CDR1 MDHEN, CDR2 SYDVKM. The CDR3 spans 13 residues. J gave up 3 bases and V 7 bases, and 3 bases lay outside the gene matches. The CDR3 region has the DNA TGTGCCAGCATCACAGGGGGCTACACTGAAGCTTTCTTT. Protein product: CASITGGYTEAFF.

The J gene is TRBJ2-1, the V gene TRBV29-1, with D possibly TRBD2 on 5 matching bases. Trimming removed 3 bases at V and 4 bases at J, with 7 bases between. This CDR3 is 12 amino acids long. Germline V gene sequence: CDR1 SQVTM, CDR2 ANQGSEA. The CDR3 sequence is CSVDREYNEQFF. DNA of the CDR3: TGCAGCGTTGATAGGGAGTACAATGAGCAGTTCTTC.

This clone has ten or more counts. The chain recombines TRBV7-2 with TRBJ2-1; 11 bases line up with TRBD2. This CDR3 region has 15 residues. With 5 bases clipped from V and 4 bases from J, the junction kept 4 bases outside the gene matches. Germline V gene lookup returns CDR1 SGHTA and CDR2 FQGNSA. CDR3 nucleotide sequence: TGTGCCAGCAGCATGACTAGCGGGGCATACAATGAGCAGTTCTTC. Amino acid sequence: CASSMTSGAYNEQFF.